A selection of T cell receptor beta chains follows, all from one sample in a study of blood T cells in healthy people across ages. TCRdb fed the 5' RACE reads into MiXCR, producing one record per CDR3 protein. This sample has 1.4 million or so distinct CDR3 sequences; approximately 43% occur once, and the top ten carry under 5%. Sequencing used blood. Receptor source: a woman aged 18-30 years in good health. CDR3s include the opening cysteine and the closing phenylalanine or tryptophan. A D gene is named only where the DNA matches it firmly.

J: TRBJ1-1; D: -; V: TRBV11-3; CDR3: CASSTGPGVAEAFF; DNA: TGTGCCAGCAGCACGGGTCCGGGGGTCGCTGAAGCTTTCTTT
J: TRBJ2-7; D: -; V: TRBV29-1; CDR3: CSLQTGSEQYF; DNA: TGCAGCCTACAAACAGGAAGCGAGCAGTACTTC
J: TRBJ1-1; D: -; V: TRBV5-1; CDR3: CASSFIVGNTEAFF; DNA: TGCGCCAGCAGCTTTATCGTTGGGAACACTGAAGCTTTCTTT
J: TRBJ2-7; D: TRBD1; V: TRBV10-3; CDR3: CAADRGGVGEQYF; DNA: TGTGCCGCTGACAGGGGTGGGGTCGGCGAGCAGTACTTC
J: TRBJ1-1; D: -; V: TRBV27; CDR3: CASSRVWNTEAFF; DNA: TGTGCCAGCAGCAGGGTTTGGAACACTGAAGCTTTCTTT
J: TRBJ2-7; D: -; V: TRBV7-2; CDR3: CASSPQAGSYNEQYF; DNA: TGTGCCAGCAGCCCTCAAGCGGGCTCCTACAATGAGCAGTACTTC
J: TRBJ2-3; D: TRBD2; V: TRBV3-1; CDR3: CASSQATGGRSTDTQYF; DNA: TGTGCCAGCAGCCAAGCTACGGGGGGGAGGAGCACAGATACGCAGTATTTT
J: TRBJ2-1; D: -; V: TRBV6-5; CDR3: CASREGGTYNEQFF; DNA: TGTGCCAGCAGAGAAGGCGGCACCTACAATGAGCAGTTCTTC
J: TRBJ1-1; D: -; V: TRBV7-2; CDR3: CASSLAPGDTEAFF; DNA: TGTGCCAGCAGCTTAGCGCCAGGGGACACTGAAGCTTTCTTT
J: TRBJ2-5; D: TRBD1; V: TRBV20-1; CDR3: CSARWDRGPQETQYF; DNA: TGCAGTGCTAGATGGGACAGGGGGCCTCAAGAGACCCAGTACTTC